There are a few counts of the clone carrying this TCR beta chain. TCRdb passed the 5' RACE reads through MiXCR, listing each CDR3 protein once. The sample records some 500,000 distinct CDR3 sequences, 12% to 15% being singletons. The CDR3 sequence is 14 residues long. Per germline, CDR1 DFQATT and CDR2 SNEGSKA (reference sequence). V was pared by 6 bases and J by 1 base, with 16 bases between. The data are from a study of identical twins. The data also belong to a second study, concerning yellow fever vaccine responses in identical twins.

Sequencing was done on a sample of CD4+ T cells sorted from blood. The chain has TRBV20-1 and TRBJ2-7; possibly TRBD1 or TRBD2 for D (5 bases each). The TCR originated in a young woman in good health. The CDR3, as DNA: TGCAGTGCGCGCTCCGGGACGGAGTCCTACGAGCAGTACTTC. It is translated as CSARSGTESYEQYF.